This is a list of T cell receptor beta chains from one sample in a study of beta chain features in type 1 diabetes. Assay: immunoSEQ multiplex PCR; the TCRdb copy retains only in-frame clones and omits some. The repertoire holds around 180,000 clones, approximately 8% seen once, with approximately 0.85% in the top ten. Sequencing was done on a sample of central memory CD4+ T cells from blood. Receptors originate from a middle-aged woman with type 1 diabetes. Each CDR3 is given without its conserved first and last residue.

TRBV4-2	TRBJ2-6	ASSPRDGGTGANVLT
TRBV28	TRBJ2-6	ASSLINSGANVLT
TRBV7-2	TRBJ2-7	ASSQTGGYEQY
TRBV18	TRBJ2-3	ASSLNRDNTDTQY
TRBV5-4	TRBJ2-7	ASSPGTSGIYEQY
TRBV5-1	TRBJ2-5	ASSFPQGGETQY
TRBV12-5	TRBJ1-6	ASRQNENSPLH
TRBV30	TRBJ2-3	AWSVPGSSSGVQY
TRBV29-1	TRBJ2-3	SVQEGTDTQY
TRBV5-1	TRBJ2-7	ASSQGDRTYEQY
TRBV28	TRBJ1-6	ASGLSQLNSPLH
TRBV15	TRBJ2-3	ATSGGQGSGDTQY
TRBV5-1	TRBJ2-5	ASNQNQETQY
TRBV7-3	TRBJ2-1	ASSSGGQRGYNEQF
TRBV29-1	TRBJ2-1	SAGGGAGLDNEQF
TRBV10-3	TRBJ2-5	AIGRESVETQY
TRBV28	TRBJ1-5	ASTKTEINQPQH
TRBV25-1	TRBJ2-1	ASSLLTSGDYNEQF
TRBV28	TRBJ1-2	ASTTGGGENGYGYT
TRBV10-3	TRBJ1-1	AVGGGNTEAF
TRBV4-3	TRBJ2-3	ASSQDNRWDTQY
TRBV30	TRBJ2-3	AWSPNTDTQY
TRBV6-5	TRBJ1-5	ASSYRDRANQPQH
TRBV9	TRBJ1-2	ASSPRDSSIANYGYT
TRBV16	TRBJ1-5	ASSQSGAAQPQH